These 20 T cell receptor beta chains were all obtained from the same sample, sequenced in a study of blood T cells in healthy people across ages (dated by TCRdb to 2014 to 2015). Libraries were built with 5' RACE. Sequencing instrument: Illumina HiSeq 2500. A second roughly 7 to 11 cycle PCR used a sample-barcoded 5' primer and a J-beta primer mix. The public reads were quality trimmed at Q25 with fastp and then assembled into clones with MiXCR by TCRdb, keeping productive beta chains. Here each entry gathers all rows of one CDR3 protein and keeps the most common genes and DNA. For this sample there are over 750,000 distinct CDR3 sequences; approximately 25% appear just once. The ten biggest clones cover under 10% of the sample. This same sample was also taken into another study, of T cells of mothers and their children.

What was sequenced was blood. The origin of the receptors is a boy aged 5-17 years in good health.

This clonotype appeared a few times. The V call is TRBV7-6, the J call TRBJ2-5; a weak D match, TRBD1 (5 bases). The better agreement between TRBJ2-1 and the DNA end casts doubt on the J call. Germline assignment: CDR1 SGHVS and CDR2 FNYEAQ. The CDR3 has 17 amino acids. Here the CDR3 reads CASSRLSYRGHYNEQFF. CDR3 nucleotide sequence: TGTGCCAGCAGCCGACTGTCATATCGTGGACACTACAATGAGCAGTTCTTC.

A word on this clonotype: An end of the junction does not agree with germline; a read error may underlie this. The chain couples TRBV2 to TRBJ2-5, with unresolved D. The germline V gene encodes CDR1 SNHLY and CDR2 FYNNEI. The CDR3 spans 14 residues. CDR3 sequence: CASSELPQKEAQYF. The DNA of the CDR3 is TGTGCCAGCAGTGAACTCCCGCAGAAAGAGGCCCAGTACTTC.

The chain employs TRBV28 and TRBJ2-5; 13 bases line up with TRBD2. CDR3 size: 16 residues. V lost 6 bases, J lost 2 bases, and 6 bases stayed unmatched. Germline V gives CDR1 MDHEN, CDR2 SYDVKM. The CDR3 spells CASSLTSGGTQETQYF. CDR3 nucleotides: TGTGCCAGCAGCTTGACTAGCGGGGGGACTCAAGAGACCCAGTACTTC. Together with reference TRBV28 and TRBJ2-5, the CDR3 gives the full variable domain: DVKVTQSSRYLVKRTGEKVFLECVQDMDHENMFWYRQDPGLGLRLIYFSYDVKMKEKGDIPEGYSVSREKKERFSLILESASTNQTSMYLCASSLTSGGTQETQYFGPGTRLLVL.

J is TRBJ1-1 and V is TRBV19; tentatively, D is TRBD1 (5 bases). Trimming pared 2 bases from V and 10 bases from J, leaving 11 bases between. The CDR3 length is 12 residues. Germline values: CDR1 LNHDA, CDR2 SQIVND (reference sequence). The CDR3 protein is CASSISGRGAFF. For the CDR3, the DNA is TGTGCCAGTAGTATATCGGGGCGCGGAGCTTTCTTT.

In its sample, this clonotype was seen a few times. CDR3 bases: TGCGCCAGCAGCTTGGAACAACCGGCACCCCTCCACTTT. This encodes CASSLEQPAPLHF. The rearrangement links TRBV5-1 to TRBJ1-6; D is unclear. This CDR3 spans 13 amino acids. The V gene's germline CDR1 is SGHRS and CDR2 YFSETQ. The germline V and J ends were trimmed by 0 bases and 11 bases, with 9 bases remaining between them.

The V and J genes are TRBV7-6 and TRBJ2-7, with D perhaps assigned TRBD1 or TRBD2 (5 bases each). Deletions cut 7 bases from V and 0 bases from J, with 13 bases between. Germline CDR1 and CDR2: SGHVS and FNYEAQ. The CDR3 covers 14 residues. CDR3 residues: CASNNGTSSYEQYF. The CDR3 nucleotides read TGTGCCAGCAACAACGGGACGAGCTCCTACGAGCAGTACTTC.

The rearrangement uses TRBV10-3 and TRBJ1-1, with D possibly matching TRBD1 (5 bases). CDR1 and CDR2 (germline): ENHRY, SYGVKD. Trimming pared 8 bases from V and 9 bases from J, leaving 13 bases between. The CDR3 covers 11 residues. CDR3 coding DNA: TGTGCCATCGCAGAGAAGGGACAAGCTTTCTTT. The encoded protein is CAIAEKGQAFF.

The chain uses TRBV27 and TRBJ2-7; tentatively, D is TRBD1 (6 bases). This CDR3 region has 12 residues. V dropped 3 bases and J dropped 6 bases, with 9 bases sitting between them. The V gene's germline CDR1 is MNHEY and CDR2 SMNVEV (reference sequence). The CDR3 region is CASSLVTGEQYF. CDR3 DNA: TGTGCCAGCAGTTTGGTGACAGGCGAGCAGTACTTC.

The chain employs TRBV4-2 and TRBJ2-7, with D hard to call. Trimming took off 4 bases at V and 3 bases at J, with 13 bases between the two ends. Per germline, CDR1 LGHNA and CDR2 YNFKEQ. This CDR3 is built from 14 residues. The CDR3 protein is CASSRRAVDYEQYF. The CDR3 DNA sequence: TGTGCCAGCAGCCGTCGGGCCGTCGACTACGAGCAGTACTTC.

V is TRBV11-2 and J is TRBJ2-3; 7 bases are shared with TRBD1. With V trimmed by 1 base and J by 6 bases, 7 bases remained unmatched. There are 15 residues in the CDR3. Germline-derived CDR1 and CDR2 are SGHAT and FQNNGV. For the CDR3, the DNA is TGTGCCAGCAGCTTAGGGGGACAGCATATTGATACGCAGTATTTT. Residues: CASSLGGQHIDTQYF.

The table lists this clonotype with a count of one. This chain uses TRBV5-1 with TRBJ2-1, with TRBD2 identical over 8 bases. V was pared by 3 bases and J by 4 bases, with 6 bases of the junction left unmatched. Germline CDR1 and CDR2: SGHRS and YFSETQ. The CDR3 is 15 amino acids. The CDR3 bases are TGCGCCAGCAGCTACAAGCGGGAGCTATACAATGAGCAGTTCTTC. Translation gives CASSYKRELYNEQFF.

This clonotype turned up a few times. V usage is TRBV29-1 and J usage is TRBJ2-7; TRBD1 agrees at 7 bases. V lost 1 base to trimming and J lost 4 bases; unmatched junction nucleotides: 7. Per germline, CDR1 SQVTM and CDR2 ANQGSEA. CDR3 length equals 14 residues. CDR3 loop: CSVEGAQGVYEQYF. The CDR3 region has the DNA TGCAGCGTTGAAGGGGCTCAGGGGGTGTACGAGCAGTACTTC.

V gene TRBV13 combines with J gene TRBJ2-3; no firm D call. CDR1 is PRHDT and CDR2 is FYEKMQ in the germline V gene (reference sequence). Trimming removed 2 bases from V and 3 bases from J, with 12 bases in between. There are 15 residues in the CDR3. The chain's CDR3 is CASSLSDRPTDTQYF. In DNA form, the CDR3 reads TGTGCCAGCAGCTTATCAGACCGCCCGACAGATACGCAGTATTTT.

The V gene is TRBV4-2, the J gene TRBJ2-7, with 10 bases identical to TRBD2. V dropped 4 bases and J dropped 5; count of bases not matched to a gene: 2. Germline V lookup: CDR1 LGHNA, CDR2 YNFKEQ. The CDR3 totals 13 residues. The CDR3 loop reads CASSLLAGDEQYF. The CDR3 nucleotides are TGTGCCAGCAGCCTCCTAGCGGGAGACGAGCAGTACTTC.

The chain recombines TRBV12-3 or TRBV12-4 with TRBJ2-3; D gene uncertain. V was cut by 8 bases and J by 0 bases, with 9 bases left in between. The CDR3 sequence is 13 residues long. The CDR3 is CASSHPSTDTQYF. CDR3 DNA: TGTGCCAGCTCCCACCCTAGCACAGATACGCAGTATTTT.

This chain connects TRBV29-1 to TRBJ2-5, with 10 bases aligning to TRBD1. The CDR3 is 14 residues long. After removal of 8 bases from V and 5 bases from J, the junction contained 11 bases not matched to a gene. CDR1 and CDR2 from the germline V gene are SQVTM and ANQGSEA. The chain's CDR3 is CSIKTGTGAETQYF. The CDR3 nucleotides are TGCAGCATAAAAACCGGGACAGGGGCGGAGACCCAGTACTTC.

The J gene is TRBJ1-2, the V gene TRBV10-3; D not resolved. This CDR3 region has 13 residues. Per germline, CDR1 ENHRY and CDR2 SYGVKD. Trimming left V 0 bases short and J 6 bases short, with 8 bases between. The CDR3 is CAISESQTHGYTF. Here the CDR3 DNA reads TGTGCCATCAGTGAGTCGCAGACGCATGGCTACACCTTC.

The chain's CDR3 is CASSSSGTGGAQTQYF. The DNA of the CDR3 is TGTGCCAGCAGTTCGAGCGGGACAGGGGGCGCTCAGACCCAGTACTTC. The chain recombines TRBV6-6 with TRBJ2-5, with 12 bases fitting TRBD1. Trimming cost V 4 bases and J 6 bases; bases outside gene matches: 9. The germline V gene has CDR1 MNHNY and CDR2 SVGAGI (reference sequence). The CDR3 length is 16 residues.

The chain uses TRBV3-1 and TRBJ2-2; D is undetermined. CDR1 and CDR2 from the germline V gene are LGHDT and YNNKEL (reference sequence). V lost 2 bases, J lost 8 bases, and 9 bases lay in between. The CDR3 extends over 13 amino acids. CDR3: CASSQKATGELFF. CDR3 nucleotides: TGTGCCAGCAGCCAAAAGGCCACGGGGGAGCTGTTTTTT.

With regard to this clonotype: The junction does not match germline at one end; this may be a read error. The V gene is TRBV20-1, the J gene TRBJ1-4, with D possibly matching TRBD1 (5 bases). The germline V gene has CDR1 DFQATT and CDR2 SNEGSKA (reference sequence). This CDR3 has 15 amino acids. DNA of the CDR3: TGCAGTGCTCGAGAGTGGACACCCGGTAATGAAAAACTGTTTTTT. It codes for CSAREWTPGNEKLFF.